These 28 T cell receptor beta chains came from one sample sequenced in a study of cytomegalovirus exposure and HLA in healthy donors. The PCR contained 60 Vbeta and 13 Jbeta primers. Generated by immunoSEQ multiplex PCR, the TCRdb table keeps only in-frame clones and is missing some. The table shows under 200,000 clones, with approximately 72% occurring only once. The sequencing input was PBMCs. The receptors shown here come from a man between 50 and 59 years old in good health and CMV-seronegative.

The chain couples TRBV29-1 to TRBJ1-4; 7 nucleotides line up with TRBD1. J gave up 3 bases and V 3 bases, and 4 bases lay outside the gene matches. Germline loops: CDR1 SQVTM, CDR2 ANQGSEA. This CDR3 region has 14 residues. The CDR3 is CSVDLTGSNEKLFF. Here the CDR3 DNA reads TGCAGCGTTGATCTGACAGGGTCTAATGAAAAACTGTTTTTT.

V usage is TRBV7-9 and J usage is TRBJ1-5, with a tentative D call TRBD1 (6 bases). The CDR3 extends over 15 amino acids. Between the trimmed V and J ends, which lost 3 bases and 0 bases, there was a span of 9 bases. Germline CDR1 reads SEHNR; CDR2 reads FQNEAQ (reference sequence). The chain's CDR3 is CASSFGQNSNQPQHF. In DNA form, the CDR3 reads TGTGCCAGCAGCTTCGGACAGAATAGCAATCAGCCCCAGCATTTT.

A remark on this clone: Additional DNA sequences in this sample encode the identical CDR3. V is TRBV11-2 and J is TRBJ2-7; tentative D call: TRBD1 (6 bases). CDR3 size: 12 residues. CDR1 SGHAT and CDR2 FQNNGV come from the germline V gene. The ends were cut back, 1 base at V and 5 bases at J, with 6 bases in the middle. The chain's CDR3 is CASSLAGDEQYF. CDR3 DNA sequence: TGTGCCAGCAGCTTAGCAGGGGACGAGCAGTACTTC.

This clone was detected once. The V gene is TRBV7-8, the J gene TRBJ2-1; maybe TRBD1 (6 bases). Germline values: CDR1 SGHVS, CDR2 FQNEAQ. The V end lost 4 bases, the J end lost 7 bases, and 17 bases lay between the germline ends. The CDR3 consists of 15 residues. For the CDR3, the DNA is TGTGCCAGCAGCTCCCGGACAGTTGCTAATAATGAGCAGTTCTTC. Translation gives CASSSRTVANNEQFF.

The CDR3 coding sequence is TGTGCCAGCAGTTACTCGAACGGGGCTGAAGCTTTCTTT. Translating it yields CASSYSNGAEAFF. J is TRBJ1-1 and V is TRBV6-6; no firm D call. Between the trimmed V and J ends, which lost 0 bases and 6 bases, there was a span of 8 bases. The CDR3 runs 13 residues. Per the germline V gene, CDR1 is MNHNY and CDR2 is SVGAGI (reference sequence).

The chain couples TRBV6-5 to TRBJ2-1, with 8 bases that match TRBD1. CDR3 size: 15 residues. The junction had 6 bases not matched to a gene; V was cut back by 7 bases and J by 1 base. Per germline, CDR1 MNHEY and CDR2 SVGAGI. CDR3 residues: CASKRDRGSYNEQFF. For the CDR3, the DNA is TGTGCCAGCAAACGAGACAGGGGTTCCTACAATGAGCAGTTCTTC.

The V and J genes are TRBV4-3 and TRBJ2-1; D gene ambiguous. Deletions cut 4 bases from V and 5 bases from J, with 12 bases between. In germline, CDR1 is LGHNA, CDR2 YSLEER. The CDR3 covers 14 residues. The CDR3 loop reads CASSPARRDNEQFF. As DNA, the CDR3 is TGCGCCAGCAGCCCCGCCCGCCGGGACAATGAGCAGTTCTTC.

The chain uses TRBV6-1 and TRBJ2-1, with 7 bases lining up with TRBD1. The CDR3 consists of 15 residues. V gave up 5 bases and J gave up 0 bases; unmatched junction bases: 4. Germline lookup yields CDR1 MNHNS and CDR2 SASEGT. CDR3 in amino acids: CASSPRGSSYNEQFF. Written as DNA, the CDR3 is TGTGCCAGCAGTCCCAGGGGGAGCTCCTACAATGAGCAGTTCTTC.

V is TRBV28 and J is TRBJ2-5; D not resolved. Germline loops: CDR1 MDHEN, CDR2 SYDVKM. The V end was cut by 3 bases, the J end by 5 bases, with 4 bases between. The CDR3 contains 11 residues. The CDR3 spells CASSFAETQYF. CDR3 DNA: TGTGCCAGCAGTTTCGCGGAGACCCAGTACTTC. The whole variable domain, remainder taken from reference TRBV28 and TRBJ2-5, is DVKVTQSSRYLVKRTGEKVFLECVQDMDHENMFWYRQDPGLGLRLIYFSYDVKMKEKGDIPEGYSVSREKKERFSLILESASTNQTSMYLCASSFAETQYFGPGTRLLVL.

The chain couples TRBV29-1 to TRBJ2-3; TRBD2 matches 11 bases. The CDR3 is made up of 15 amino acids. The V gene's germline CDR1 is SQVTM and CDR2 ANQGSEA. V was clipped by 4 bases and J by 2 bases; unmatched bases: 5. The CDR3 DNA follows: TGCAGCGTTGGTCGACTAGCGGGGCTCACAGATACGCAGTATTTT. Protein sequence: CSVGRLAGLTDTQYF.

Turning to this clone: Mismatch with germline at one junction end may stem from a read error. The genes are TRBV6-4 and TRBJ1-2; 7 bases fit TRBD1. The length of the CDR3 is 15 residues. Per the germline V gene, CDR1 is MRHNA and CDR2 is SNTAGT. The CDR3 bases are TGTGCCAGCAGTGCCGACGAGACAGGGAACTATGGCTACATCTTC. The encoded protein is CASSADETGNYGYIF.

V and J are TRBV7-9 and TRBJ1-1; D gene unclear. V lost 5 bases, J lost 3 bases, and 19 bases lay in between. The CDR3 has 16 amino acids. Germline V CDR1 and CDR2: SEHNR, FQNEAQ (reference sequence). This CDR3 reads CASSPWAGRKDTEAFF. The CDR3 DNA is TGTGCCAGCAGCCCCTGGGCGGGTAGAAAGGACACTGAAGCTTTCTTT.

The genes are TRBV20-1 and TRBJ2-7, with D possibly matching TRBD1 (6 bases). V was clipped by 7 bases and J by 7 bases, with 14 bases between them. Germline values: CDR1 DFQATT, CDR2 SNEGSKA (reference sequence). CDR3 length: 11 amino acids. The CDR3 DNA reads as TGCAGTGAGGGGCTAGGGGGTGAGCAGTACTTC. This sequence encodes CSEGLGGEQYF.

The rearrangement uses TRBV13 and TRBJ2-7, with D perhaps TRBD1 (5 bases). The germline V gene has CDR1 PRHDT and CDR2 FYEKMQ (reference sequence). V lost 4 bases and J lost 4, with 14 bases in between. CDR3 length: 14 amino acids. CDR3 protein: CASSWAAGKYEQYF. DNA of the CDR3: TGTGCCAGCAGCTGGGCGGCAGGGAAGTACGAGCAGTACTTC. Drawing the rest from reference TRBV13 and TRBJ2-7, the complete variable domain is AAGVIQSPRHLIKEKRETATLKCYPIPRHDTVYWYQQGPGQDPQFLISFYEKMQSDKGSIPDRFSAQQFSDYHSELNMSSLELGDSALYFCASSWAAGKYEQYFGPGTRLTVT.

The CDR3 DNA sequence: TGCGCCAGCAGCCAAGACCTGGACAGGGCTAAAGGGGAGCTGTTTTTT. This translates into CASSQDLDRAKGELFF. The chain has TRBV4-1 and TRBJ2-2, with 8 positions matching TRBD1. The ends lost 0 bases at V and 8 bases at J; junction bases unmatched: 8. Germline CDR1 is MGHRA and CDR2 is YSYEKL. The CDR3 is 16 residues long.

Here the CDR3 reads CASSVTGSNEKLFF. CDR3 nucleotides: TGTGCCAGCAGCGTTACAGGGTCTAATGAAAAACTGTTTTTT. This chain connects TRBV9 to TRBJ1-4, with D perhaps matching TRBD1 (6 bases). In germline, CDR1 is SGDLS, CDR2 YYNGEE. The CDR3 has 14 amino acids. Trimming removed 2 bases at V and 3 bases at J, with 8 bases between.

The chain has TRBV19 and TRBJ1-6, with a weak D call TRBD1 (6 bases). The CDR3 has 17 amino acids. Germline loops: CDR1 LNHDA, CDR2 SQIVND (reference sequence). V dropped 5 bases and J dropped 2 bases, with 16 bases sitting between them. Written as DNA, the CDR3 is TGTGCCAGTAGTCCCTCCCTTACAGGGACCTATAATTCACCCCTCCACTTT. Translated, it gives CASSPSLTGTYNSPLHF.

The chain combines TRBV5-4 with TRBJ2-7; TRBD1 is a possible D gene (7 bases). This CDR3 is built from 14 residues. The germline V gene has CDR1 SGHNT and CDR2 YYREEE (reference sequence). With 3 bases removed from V and 7 bases from J, the gap between germline ends came to 17 bases. DNA for the CDR3: TGTGCCAGCAGCTGGGACTTAGGGGGCCGGGAGCAGTACTTC. It specifies CASSWDLGGREQYF.

This chain connects TRBV2 to TRBJ2-3, with 8 positions matching TRBD2. CDR1 and CDR2 from the germline V gene are SNHLY and FYNNEI. The CDR3 totals 15 residues. V shed 3 bases and J 1 base; nucleotides not matched to a gene: 3. The CDR3 region has the DNA TGTGCCAGCAGTGAGCAACTAGCGGGCACAGATACGCAGTATTTT. Its translation: CASSEQLAGTDTQYF.

J is TRBJ2-1 and V is TRBV18; 9 bases match TRBD1. CDR3 length: 17 residues. The germline V gene has CDR1 KGHSH and CDR2 LQKENI. V dropped 3 bases and J dropped 8; count of bases not matched to a gene: 14. The CDR3 loop is CASSPGLRGTGTHEQFF. CDR3 sequence (DNA): TGTGCCAGCTCACCCGGGCTGAGGGGGACAGGGACCCATGAGCAGTTCTTC.

The chain joins TRBV6-4 to TRBJ1-2; the match to TRBD1 covers 10 bases. Germline CDR1 reads MRHNA; CDR2 reads SNTAGT. This CDR3 is 20 amino acids long. The junction had 16 bases not matched to a gene; V was cut back by 3 bases and J by 0 bases. CDR3 bases: TGTGCCAGCAGTGAGAAAAGGACAGGGGACAGGGGCTCGGCTAACTATGGCTACACCTTC. Protein product: CASSEKRTGDRGSANYGYTF.

The J gene is TRBJ1-6, the V gene TRBV6-5; D gene uncertain. The CDR3 runs 14 residues. Germline assignment: CDR1 MNHEY and CDR2 SVGAGI. Trimming left V 3 bases short and J 10 bases short, with 13 bases between. The CDR3 DNA reads TGTGCCAGCAGTTATTACGAGAGAAGATCACCCCTCCACTTT. Translation: CASSYYERRSPLHF.

This clone was seen more than once but under ten times. The rearrangement joins TRBV5-8 to TRBJ2-5; D is perhaps TRBD1 (6 bases). Looked up from germline, CDR1 is SGHTS and CDR2 is YDEGEE. Trimming stripped 0 bases from V and 2 bases from J, with 11 bases between. The CDR3 is 15 amino acids. In DNA form, the CDR3 reads TGTGCCAGCAGCTTGGGAGCAGGGGATCAAGAGACCCAGTACTTC. It specifies CASSLGAGDQETQYF.

This chain uses TRBV6-5 with TRBJ1-1, with 9 bases lining up with TRBD1. CDR1 and CDR2 from the germline V gene are MNHEY and SVGAGI. V shed 6 bases and J 8 bases; nucleotides not matched to a gene: 7. This CDR3 is built from 13 residues. CDR3 bases: TGTGCCAGCAGGATAACAGGGGGCAGGGAAGCTTTCTTT. Translating gives CASRITGGREAFF.

The genes are TRBV5-1 and TRBJ1-1; D is ambiguous. Germline assignment: CDR1 SGHRS and CDR2 YFSETQ. The V gene lost 0 bases and the J gene lost 4 bases, with 10 bases spanning the gap. CDR3 length: 14 amino acids. DNA for the CDR3: TGCGCCAGCAGCTTGGGGGAAGGAGGCACTGAAGCTTTCTTT. Translating it yields CASSLGEGGTEAFF.

The chain carries TRBV6-1 and TRBJ2-1, with 8 positions matching TRBD1. Germline CDR1 MNHNS, CDR2 SASEGT. V lost 5 bases to trimming and J lost 5 bases; unmatched junction nucleotides: 5. This CDR3 region has 14 residues. DNA of the CDR3: TGTGCCAGCAGTAGACAGGGGTCGGACAATGAGCAGTTCTTC. Encoded protein: CASSRQGSDNEQFF.

The J gene is TRBJ1-2, the V gene TRBV10-2; 9 nucleotides line up with TRBD1. With 3 bases clipped from V and 8 bases from J, the junction kept 7 bases outside the gene matches. Germline V gene sequence: CDR1 WSHSY, CDR2 SAAADI. The CDR3 contains 14 residues. In DNA form, the CDR3 reads TGCGCCAGCAGTGACTCGGGACAGGGTAGAGGCTACACCTTC. Translating gives CASSDSGQGRGYTF.

The chain recombines TRBV11-2 with TRBJ1-2; 10 bases map to TRBD1. Germline V lookup: CDR1 SGHAT, CDR2 FQNNGV. The CDR3 is 16 amino acids. V shed 5 bases and J 8 bases; nucleotides not matched to a gene: 14. The CDR3 nucleotides are TGTGCCAGCAGCGACCAACTAGGGACAGGGGTCGGCGGCTACACCTTC. Residues: CASSDQLGTGVGGYTF.